A single sample is the source of the 22 T cell receptor beta chains below, sequenced in a study of blood T cell repertoires in COVID-19. Profiling relied on immunoSEQ multiplex PCR, and the TCRdb table lists in-frame clones only, not all of them. The data contain over 200,000 clones, approximately 78% of them singletons. Sequenced sample: PBMCs or T cells enriched from blood (not recorded which). The receptors shown here come from a man aged 35-49 years who had recovered from COVID-19.

This clone was seen a handful of times. The chain uses TRBV15 and TRBJ2-1; D is perhaps TRBD1 (6 bases). The CDR3 has 18 amino acids. Deletions cut 0 bases from V and 0 bases from J, with 15 bases between. CDR1 and CDR2 from the germline V gene are LNHNV and YYDKDF (reference sequence). The DNA for the CDR3 is TGTGCCACCAGCAGAGATCTCTCCGGGACAAGCTCCTACAATGAGCAGTTCTTC. It yields the protein CATSRDLSGTSSYNEQFF.

The chain carries TRBV11-2 and TRBJ1-1, with D unresolved. V lost 3 bases and J 0 bases, leaving 8 bases between the germline ends. CDR1 SGHAT and CDR2 FQNNGV come from the germline V gene. The CDR3 runs 14 residues. The CDR3: CASSFSNLNTEAFF. For the CDR3, the DNA is TGTGCCAGCAGCTTTTCTAATTTGAACACTGAAGCTTTCTTT.

Comments on this clone: The sample contains more than one DNA sequence encoding this CDR3. This rearrangement joins TRBV6-5 to TRBJ1-3; D remains ambiguous. V was cut by 0 bases and J by 0 bases, with 3 bases left in between. The germline V gene has CDR1 MNHEY and CDR2 SVGAGI. The CDR3 has 14 residues. The CDR3: CASSYSYSGNTIYF. The CDR3 coding sequence is TGTGCCAGCAGTTACTCATACTCTGGAAACACCATATATTTT.

In its sample, this clone was seen once. The CDR3 DNA is TGCGCCAGCAGGGGTGTAGGGGGCGCGTCCGGGGAGCTGTTTTTT. This encodes CASRGVGGASGELFF. The chain recombines TRBV5-1 with TRBJ2-2, with 7 positions matching TRBD1. This CDR3 spans 15 amino acids. The junction had 10 bases not matched to a gene; V was cut back by 5 bases and J by 6 bases. The germline V gene encodes CDR1 SGHRS and CDR2 YFSETQ.

The genes are TRBV30 and TRBJ2-3, with 9 bases identical to TRBD2. V lost 4 bases to trimming and J lost 13 bases; unmatched junction nucleotides: 6. The V gene's germline CDR1 is GTSNPN and CDR2 SVGIG (reference sequence). This CDR3 is 11 amino acids long. CDR3 sequence: CAWTSGILEYF. CDR3 sequence (DNA): TGTGCCTGGACTAGCGGGATATTAGAGTATTTT.

The chain employs TRBV30 and TRBJ1-2, with TRBD1 matching 8 bases. Germline V gene lookup returns CDR1 GTSNPN and CDR2 SVGIG (reference sequence). V was pared by 5 bases and J by 5 bases, with 13 bases of the junction left unmatched. The CDR3 contains 15 residues. CDR3 sequence reads: CAWGLGGTGAYGYTF. CDR3 DNA: TGTGCCTGGGGTCTTGGCGGGACAGGTGCTTATGGCTACACCTTC.

As to this clone: This sample also contains other DNA sequences that code for the same CDR3. The chain employs TRBV9 and TRBJ2-2; 9 positions agree with TRBD2. The CDR3 runs to 15 residues. With 4 bases clipped from V and 2 bases from J, the junction kept 3 bases outside the gene matches. Germline V CDR1 and CDR2: SGDLS, YYNGEE. In DNA, the CDR3 is TGTGCCAGCAGCCTTAGCGGGAGTAACACCGGGGAGCTGTTTTTT. This translates into CASSLSGSNTGELFF.

This clone was detected a few times. This chain uses TRBV7-8 with TRBJ2-3, with 15 positions matching TRBD2. Germline CDR1 is SGHVS and CDR2 is FQNEAQ. V lost 2 bases, J lost 2 bases, and 8 bases stayed unmatched. CDR3 length: 19 amino acids. The CDR3 spells CASSLFGLAGGPNTDTQYF. The DNA for the CDR3 is TGTGCCAGCAGCTTATTTGGACTAGCGGGAGGGCCTAACACAGATACGCAGTATTTT.

The CDR3, as DNA: TGTGCCACCAGTGGCCCGGGACAGGGAGGACTAGCGGGGGGCACTAGCACAGATACGCAGTATTTT. Amino acid sequence: CATSGPGQGGLAGGTSTDTQYF. The V gene is TRBV24-1, the J gene TRBJ2-3; the match to TRBD2 covers 14 bases. V shed 5 bases, J shed 0 bases, and the junction held 18 bases outside the gene matches. The CDR3 has 22 residues. Germline V gives CDR1 KGHDR, CDR2 SFDVKD.

This sequence joins TRBV29-1 and TRBJ2-1; the D gene is possibly TRBD2 (6 bases). The CDR3 consists of 16 residues. Germline V gene sequence: CDR1 SQVTM, CDR2 ANQGSEA. The V gene lost 4 bases and the J gene lost 2 bases, with 18 bases spanning the gap. CDR3 sequence reads: CSVVVRGSATYNEQFF. The CDR3 nucleotides are TGCAGCGTTGTAGTTCGGGGGTCTGCAACCTACAATGAGCAGTTCTTC.

The chain links TRBV2 to TRBJ2-7; D is undetermined. CDR3 length: 11 residues. Per the germline V gene, CDR1 is SNHLY and CDR2 is FYNNEI. V shed 4 bases and J shed 3 bases, with 4 bases lying between them. For the CDR3, the DNA is TGTGCCAGCAGTGTACTCTACGAGCAGTACTTC. As protein: CASSVLYEQYF.

This clone appeared once. The CDR3 coding sequence is TGTGCCACCAGCGACAGAACCGGTTCACCCCTCCACTTT. Its translation: CATSDRTGSPLHF. The rearrangement joins TRBV15 to TRBJ1-6; tentatively, D is TRBD1 (5 bases). Deletions cut 5 bases from V and 9 bases from J, with 11 bases between. CDR1 and CDR2 from the germline V gene are LNHNV and YYDKDF (reference sequence). CDR3 length equals 13 residues. The variable domain in full, with the rest retrieved from reference TRBV15 and TRBJ1-6, is DAMVIQNPRYQVTQFGKPVTLSCSQTLNHNVMYWYQQKSSQAPKLLFHYYDKDFNNEADTPDNFQSRRPNTSFCFLDIRSPGLGDTAMYLCATSDRTGSPLHFGNGTRLTVT.

V usage is TRBV27 and J usage is TRBJ1-2; tentatively, D is TRBD1 (5 bases). V lost 8 bases to trimming and J lost 5 bases, with 15 bases between them. The CDR3 consists of 13 residues. Germline V gives CDR1 MNHEY, CDR2 SMNVEV (reference sequence). The CDR3 is CASGTKGPYGYTF. In DNA, the CDR3 is TGTGCCAGCGGAACCAAGGGGCCTTATGGCTACACCTTC.

This rearrangement joins TRBV24-1 to TRBJ1-5, with 8 nucleotides matching TRBD1. The CDR3 extends over 14 amino acids. V shed 5 bases, J shed 7 bases, and the junction held 6 bases outside the gene matches. CDR1 and CDR2 from the germline V gene are KGHDR and SFDVKD. The CDR3 DNA is TGTGCCACCAGTGCCCGGACAGGGATGCAGCCCCAGCATTTT. Amino acid sequence: CATSARTGMQPQHF.

V and J are TRBV9 and TRBJ1-2; 9 bases line up with TRBD1. The CDR3 covers 14 residues. CDR1 and CDR2 (germline): SGDLS, YYNGEE. The trim removed 4 bases at V and 4 bases at J, leaving 5 bases unmatched. CDR3 in amino acids: CASSRRDRVYGYTF. Written as DNA, the CDR3 is TGTGCCAGCAGCCGCCGGGACAGGGTCTATGGCTACACCTTC.

The chain is built from TRBV11-2 and TRBJ2-5; 9 positions agree with TRBD1. Germline values: CDR1 SGHAT, CDR2 FQNNGV. J was trimmed by 6 bases and V by 5 bases; bases with no gene match: 4. This CDR3 is 13 amino acids long. This CDR3 reads CASSPGQGKTQYF. The DNA for the CDR3 is TGTGCCAGCAGCCCGGGACAGGGAAAGACCCAGTACTTC.

This clone was seen once. The chain joins TRBV7-9 to TRBJ2-5, with TRBD2 matching 12 bases. V was pared by 4 bases and J by 2 bases, with 11 bases of the junction left unmatched. CDR1 SEHNR and CDR2 FQNEAQ come from the germline V gene (reference sequence). There are 18 residues in the CDR3. The CDR3 here is CASSSQLGTSGYQETQYF. The CDR3 bases are TGTGCCAGCAGCTCTCAATTAGGGACTAGCGGGTATCAAGAGACCCAGTACTTC.

V is TRBV6-1 and J is TRBJ2-4; D not resolved. CDR3 length: 12 residues. V dropped 3 bases and J dropped 15 bases, with 15 bases sitting between them. Germline-derived CDR1 and CDR2 are MNHNS and SASEGT. The CDR3 is CASSDELVYRYF. Here the CDR3 DNA reads TGTGCCAGCAGTGACGAACTCGTATATCGGTACTTC.

The chain uses TRBV19 and TRBJ2-4; 10 bases map to TRBD2. After removal of 3 bases from V and 3 bases from J, the junction contained 8 bases not matched to a gene. CDR1 is LNHDA and CDR2 is SQIVND in the germline V gene (reference sequence). This CDR3 spans 17 amino acids. The CDR3 sequence: CASSMLSSGGDKNIQYF. The CDR3 DNA follows: TGTGCCAGTAGTATGCTTTCGAGCGGGGGGGACAAAAACATTCAGTACTTC.

The V call is TRBV21-1, the J call TRBJ2-7; the table calls TRBD1, which could not be checked here. TRBV21-1 has pseudogene status. This CDR3 comprises 16 residues. CDR3 DNA sequence: TGTGCCAGCAGCAAAGATGACAGGGGGGATCCCTACGAGCAGTACTTC. It encodes CASSKDDRGDPYEQYF.

This chain uses TRBV4-2 with TRBJ1-4; 7 positions match TRBD1. CDR1 is LGHNA and CDR2 is YNFKEQ in the germline V gene. V lost 0 bases, J lost 7 bases, and 8 bases stayed unmatched. The CDR3 sequence is 16 residues long. CDR3: CASSQDLRGHGEKLFF. Here the CDR3 DNA reads TGTGCCAGCAGCCAAGATCTGAGGGGGCATGGTGAAAAACTGTTTTTT.

V is TRBV6-5 and J is TRBJ1-1, with D maybe TRBD1 (6 bases). This CDR3 contains 15 residues. Germline assignment: CDR1 MNHEY and CDR2 SVGAGI. V was shortened by 6 bases and J by 0 bases, with 14 bases between the two germline ends. CDR3 bases: TGTGCCAGCAGGGACAGCATTAAGATGAACACTGAAGCTTTCTTT. It encodes CASRDSIKMNTEAFF.